This T cell receptor beta chain was captured in a study of CD8+ T cells in alopecia areata. Study results and limitations: Scalp clonality and expanded CD8+ clones among the top 100 showed significant decreases with tofacitinib.

Germline assignment: CDR1 SQVTM and CDR2 ANQGSEA. The CDR3 covers 13 residues. Treatment noted: oral pan-JAK inhibitor, 5-10 mg twice daily. Investigators isolated RNA and reverse transcribed it into cDNA to act as the sequencing template. Assay used: immunoSEQ multiplex PCR; TCRdb lists only in-frame clones, some missing. The sample lists roughly 180,000 clones; roughly 50% were seen once. Remarks on this clone: Its antigen remains unidentified.

The sequences come from CD8+ T cells sorted from blood, collected at week 24, from a patient treated with tofacitinib. This clonotype was obtained from a human donor with alopecia areata. The chain couples TRBV29-1 to TRBJ1-2; D is possibly TRBD1 (5 bases). The CDR3 region has the DNA TGCACCACCGCGGAGAGGGGATTGGATGGCTACACCTTC. As protein: CTTAERGLDGYTF.